This passage covers 9 T cell receptor beta chains from one sample sequenced in a study of cytomegalovirus exposure and HLA in healthy donors (dated by TCRdb to 2016 to 2017). Library preparation employed the immunoSEQ multiplex PCR assay. For the multiplex PCR, a mixture combining 60 forward primers for TCR Vbeta segments and 13 reverse primers for TCR Jbeta segments was used. As stored in TCRdb, this immuneACCESS dataset retains in-frame rearrangements with V and J assigned. A fraction of the clones does not appear; measured against another copy, unresolved V genes explain less than half of the discrepancy, and the remainder lacks a known reason. Counted in this sample were some 93,000 clones; approximately 9% of them appeared once. The ten largest clonotypes hold around 5% of the sample. What was sequenced was PBMCs. These receptors came from a man aged 50-59 years in good health and CMV-seropositive.

This clone was seen a few times. The V and J genes are TRBV11-2 and TRBJ2-3; D call uncertain. Germline V gives CDR1 SGHAT, CDR2 FQNNGV. The CDR3 runs 16 residues. V was shortened by 5 bases and J by 2 bases, with 17 bases between the two germline ends. The CDR3: CASSAKRTTFTDTQYF. The CDR3 nucleotides are TGTGCCAGCAGCGCTAAGCGCACAACTTTCACAGATACGCAGTATTTT.

The rearrangement uses TRBV27 and TRBJ2-2; D may be TRBD2 (5 bases). The length of the CDR3 is 15 residues. Germline CDR1 is MNHEY and CDR2 is SMNVEV (reference sequence). V dropped 5 bases and J dropped 2 bases, with 12 bases sitting between them. This CDR3 reads CASSITGLNTGELFF. The DNA of the CDR3 is TGTGCCAGCAGTATTACCGGACTTAACACCGGGGAGCTGTTTTTT.

In its sample, this clone was seen a few times. The chain joins TRBV6-6 to TRBJ1-5, with 7 bases lining up with TRBD1. The ends lost 4 bases at V and 0 bases at J; junction bases unmatched: 3. The CDR3 extends over 15 amino acids. Per the germline V gene, CDR1 is MNHNY and CDR2 is SVGAGI (reference sequence). The CDR3 region has the DNA TGTGCCAGCAGTTCAGGGGGTTATAGCAATCAGCCCCAGCATTTT. Its translation is CASSSGGYSNQPQHF.

The table lists this clone with a few counts. V gene TRBV6-4 combines with J gene TRBJ2-7; maybe TRBD1 (6 bases). Per germline, CDR1 MRHNA and CDR2 SNTAGT. This CDR3 region has 13 residues. V lost 3 bases, J lost 3 bases, and 9 bases lay in between. The CDR3 protein is CASSEDSVYEQYF. The CDR3 DNA follows: TGTGCCAGCAGTGAGGACAGCGTCTACGAGCAGTACTTC.

The chain recombines TRBV18 with TRBJ1-2; perhaps TRBD1 as D (5 bases). The CDR3 contains 12 residues. The germline gives CDR1 KGHSH, CDR2 LQKENI. Trimming cost V 2 bases and J 6 bases, with 7 bases left between them. The chain's CDR3 is CASSPTGDGYTF. CDR3 coding DNA: TGTGCCAGCTCACCAACGGGGGATGGCTACACCTTC.

This clone has more than one count but fewer than ten. The chain recombines TRBV29-1 with TRBJ2-2, with TRBD2 as a possible D gene (6 bases). Germline V CDR1 and CDR2: SQVTM, ANQGSEA. V was pared by 6 bases and J by 6 bases, with 20 bases between. The CDR3 is 15 residues long. CDR3 sequence reads: CSVDPPDGGSGELFF. CDR3 DNA: TGCAGCGTAGATCCCCCCGACGGGGGATCCGGGGAGCTGTTTTTT.

CDR3 in DNA: TGTGCCATCAGGGCTAGCGGGTCAAGCTCCTACAATGAGCAGTTCTTC. The encoded protein is CAIRASGSSSYNEQFF. The chain links TRBV10-3 to TRBJ2-1; TRBD2 aligns across 8 bases. Germline loops: CDR1 ENHRY, CDR2 SYGVKD. The junction had 7 bases not matched to a gene; V was cut back by 6 bases and J by 0 bases. The CDR3 runs to 16 residues.

The V and J genes are TRBV15 and TRBJ1-1, with D perhaps matching TRBD1 (6 bases). This CDR3 comprises 16 residues. CDR1 is LNHNV, CDR2 YYDKDF, per germline (reference sequence). The germline V and J ends were trimmed by 1 base and 0 bases, with 12 bases remaining between them. The CDR3 nucleotides read TGTGCCACCAGCAGAGGGGGCAGGGGTGTGAACACTGAAGCTTTCTTT. Translated, it gives CATSRGGRGVNTEAFF.

This clone has a handful of counts. The rearrangement joins TRBV28 to TRBJ1-2, with TRBD1 as a possible D gene (6 bases). The CDR3 runs to 13 residues. CDR1 is MDHEN and CDR2 is SYDVKM in the germline V gene. Trimming pared 10 bases from V and 0 bases from J, leaving 12 bases between. CDR3 DNA: TGTGCCACCAGGACAGCTGCTAACTATGGCTACACCTTC. Protein product: CATRTAANYGYTF.